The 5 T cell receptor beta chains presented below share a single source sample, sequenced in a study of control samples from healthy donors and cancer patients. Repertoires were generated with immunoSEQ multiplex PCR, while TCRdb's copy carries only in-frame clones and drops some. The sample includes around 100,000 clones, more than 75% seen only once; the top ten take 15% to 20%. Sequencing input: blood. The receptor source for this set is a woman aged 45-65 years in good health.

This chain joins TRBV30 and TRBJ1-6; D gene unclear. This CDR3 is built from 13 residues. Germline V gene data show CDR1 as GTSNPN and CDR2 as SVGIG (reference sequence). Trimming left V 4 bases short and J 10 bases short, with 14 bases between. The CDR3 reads CAWTLLERSPLHF. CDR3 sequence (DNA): TGTGCCTGGACCCTTCTCGAACGGTCACCCCTCCACTTT.

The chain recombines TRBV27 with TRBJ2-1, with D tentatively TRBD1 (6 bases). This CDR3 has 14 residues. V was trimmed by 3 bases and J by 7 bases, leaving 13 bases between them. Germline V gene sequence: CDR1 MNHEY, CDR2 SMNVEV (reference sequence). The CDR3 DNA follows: TGTGCCAGCAGTTTTGGAATGGGGGCTAATGAGCAGTTCTTC. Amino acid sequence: CASSFGMGANEQFF.

The CDR3: CASSVGGRAGEAFF. CDR3 nucleotides: TGTGCCAGCAGCGTAGGGGGGAGAGCAGGCGAAGCTTTCTTT. The rearrangement links TRBV9 to TRBJ1-1, with TRBD1 as a possible D gene (5 bases). This CDR3 region has 14 residues. Germline V gene data show CDR1 as SGDLS and CDR2 as YYNGEE. V was shortened by 0 bases and J by 8 bases, with 14 bases between the two germline ends.

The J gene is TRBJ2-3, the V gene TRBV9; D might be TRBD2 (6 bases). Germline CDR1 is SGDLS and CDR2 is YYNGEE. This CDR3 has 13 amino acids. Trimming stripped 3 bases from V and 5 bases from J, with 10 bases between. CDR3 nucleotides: TGTGCCAGCAGCGACCTGGGGGGAGATACGCAGTATTTT. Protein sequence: CASSDLGGDTQYF.

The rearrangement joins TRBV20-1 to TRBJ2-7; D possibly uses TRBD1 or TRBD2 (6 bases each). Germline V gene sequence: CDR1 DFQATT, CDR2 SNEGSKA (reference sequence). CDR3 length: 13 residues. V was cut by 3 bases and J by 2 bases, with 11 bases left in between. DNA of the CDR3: TGCAGTGCTAGTACCGGGGGCACCTACGAGCAGTACTTC. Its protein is CSASTGGTYEQYF.